These 5 T cell receptor beta chains were sequenced from one sample in a study of T-cell memory formation after mild COVID-19. TCRdb reprocessed the 5' RACE reads with MiXCR, giving one entry per CDR3 protein. In the table there are about 140,000 distinct CDR3 sequences, more than 13% of which are singletons. Material for sequencing was PBMCs or a T cell subset sorted from them (not recorded which). The receptors were gathered from an adult woman who had mild COVID-19 (a few samples of this study predate the infection). Cell type and time point are not known.

The genes are TRBV5-6 and TRBJ1-2; D gene ambiguous. The V gene lost 0 bases and the J gene lost 7 bases, with 16 bases spanning the gap. The CDR3 totals 15 residues. From germline, CDR1 is SGHDT and CDR2 YYEEEE. In DNA, the CDR3 is TGTGCCAGCAGCTTGGCCAGTCCGGCTTACGGTGGCTACACCTTC. It encodes CASSLASPAYGGYTF.

In this sample, this clonotype turned up a few times. V is TRBV15 and J is TRBJ2-3, with TRBD2 matching over 8 bases. This CDR3 has 17 residues. The germline V gene encodes CDR1 LNHNV and CDR2 YYDKDF (reference sequence). The junction had 13 bases not matched to a gene; V was cut back by 3 bases and J by 5 bases. Written as DNA, the CDR3 is TGTGCCACCAGCAGTGCGGTTAGCGGGGCAAAGGGAGATACGCAGTATTTT. This encodes CATSSAVSGAKGDTQYF.

This clonotype appeared a few times. The genes are TRBV29-1 and TRBJ2-7; 10 nucleotides align to TRBD1. Per the germline V gene, CDR1 is SQVTM and CDR2 is ANQGSEA. Losses at the gene ends were 3 bases for V and 9 bases for J; bases not matched to a gene: 2. The CDR3 length is 11 residues. The CDR3 protein is CSVEGDRGQYF. For the CDR3, the DNA is TGCAGCGTTGAGGGGGACAGGGGGCAGTACTTC.

In this sample, this clonotype turned up a few times. V and J are TRBV12-3 or TRBV12-4 and TRBJ2-3; 8 bases line up with TRBD2. This CDR3 has 15 residues. Germline trimming cut 4 bases from V and 4 bases from J; bases unmatched to any gene: 7. The CDR3 reads CASSSSGRGADTQYF. Written as DNA, the CDR3 is TGTGCCAGCAGTTCCAGCGGGAGAGGGGCAGATACGCAGTATTTT.

This clonotype came up a few times. V usage is TRBV29-1 and J usage is TRBJ2-7; D is uncertain. The CDR3 is 14 amino acids. Germline V gene sequence: CDR1 SQVTM, CDR2 ANQGSEA. Trimming pared 2 bases from V and 2 bases from J, leaving 13 bases between. The DNA of the CDR3 is TGCAGCGTTGAACCCAAGGGTCCGCCCTACGAGCAGTACTTC. Protein product: CSVEPKGPPYEQYF.